This TCR beta chain was captured by sequencing in a study of monozygotic twins with inflammatory bowel disease. Each CDR3 protein gets one entry in TCRdb, which reprocessed the 5' RACE reads and gives no DNA. The specimen's table records approximately 400,000 distinct CDR3 sequences. Germline values: CDR1 SGHRS, CDR2 YFSETQ. CDR3 size: 16 residues. The receptor's source is a human donor with ulcerative colitis or Crohn's disease, or a healthy co-twin of an affected twin (not recorded which). The sequenced sample consisted of blood. The chain combines TRBV5-1 with TRBJ2-2. The CDR3 region is CASSSSLGDYTGELFF.